This T cell receptor beta chain was found in a study of T cell responses to AZD1222 COVID-19 vaccine. Across the study: Second-dose groups at about 4 or about 12 weeks were pooled.

On this clone itself: The antigen remains undetermined.

Study-wide points: Vaccine-associated CD4 TCRs ranged over spike, dominating at 160-218 and 743-854. Among AZD1222 vaccinees, only five or six were seropositive at baseline.

Germline CDR1 and CDR2: SGHAT and FQNNGV. V was pared by 0 bases and J by 2 bases, with 2 bases between. CDR3 length: 12 amino acids. Sequencing used immunoSEQ multiplex PCR; TCRdb keeps in-frame clones, though not all of them. The data show 65,000 to 95,000 clones, 80% to 90% seen once. Sample: peripheral blood, taken on day 0 of AZD1222 vaccination. This receptor was taken from an adult in good health. The chain carries TRBV11-2 and TRBJ2-7; D not certain. CDR3 protein: CASSLETYEQYF. The CDR3 DNA sequence: TGTGCCAGCAGCTTAGAGACCTACGAGCAGTACTTC.